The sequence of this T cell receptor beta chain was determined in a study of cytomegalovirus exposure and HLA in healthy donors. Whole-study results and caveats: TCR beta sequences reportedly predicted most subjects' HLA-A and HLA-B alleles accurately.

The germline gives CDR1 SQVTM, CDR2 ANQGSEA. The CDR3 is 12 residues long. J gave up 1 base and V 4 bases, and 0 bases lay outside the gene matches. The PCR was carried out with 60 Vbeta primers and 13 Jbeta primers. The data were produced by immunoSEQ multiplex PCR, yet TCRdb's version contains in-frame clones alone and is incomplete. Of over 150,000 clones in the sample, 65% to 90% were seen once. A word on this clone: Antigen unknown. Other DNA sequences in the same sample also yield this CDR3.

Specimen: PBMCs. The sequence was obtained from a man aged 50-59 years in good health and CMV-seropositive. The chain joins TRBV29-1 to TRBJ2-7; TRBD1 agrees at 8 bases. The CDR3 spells CSVGTGSYEQYF. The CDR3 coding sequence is TGCAGCGTTGGGACAGGGTCCTACGAGCAGTACTTC.